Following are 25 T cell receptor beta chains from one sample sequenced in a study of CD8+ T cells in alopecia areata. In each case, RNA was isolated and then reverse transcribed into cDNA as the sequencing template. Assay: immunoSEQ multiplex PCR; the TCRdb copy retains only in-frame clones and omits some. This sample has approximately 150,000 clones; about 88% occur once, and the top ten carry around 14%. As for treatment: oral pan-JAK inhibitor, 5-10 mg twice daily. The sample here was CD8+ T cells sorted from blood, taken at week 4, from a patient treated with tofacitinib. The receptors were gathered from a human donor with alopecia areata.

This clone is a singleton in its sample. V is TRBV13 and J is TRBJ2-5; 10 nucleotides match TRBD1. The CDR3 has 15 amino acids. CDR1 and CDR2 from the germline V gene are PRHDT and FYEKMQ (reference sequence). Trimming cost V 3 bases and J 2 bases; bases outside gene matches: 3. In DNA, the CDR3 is TGTGCCAGCAGCTTGCCGGGACAGGGGCAAGAGACCCAGTACTTC. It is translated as CASSLPGQGQETQYF. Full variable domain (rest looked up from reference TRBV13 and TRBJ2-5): AAGVIQSPRHLIKEKRETATLKCYPIPRHDTVYWYQQGPGQDPQFLISFYEKMQSDKGSIPDRFSAQQFSDYHSELNMSSLELGDSALYFCASSLPGQGQETQYFGPGTRLLVL.

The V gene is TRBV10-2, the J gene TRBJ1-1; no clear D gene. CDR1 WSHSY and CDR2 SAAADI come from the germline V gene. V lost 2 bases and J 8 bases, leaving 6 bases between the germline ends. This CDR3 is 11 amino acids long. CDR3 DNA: TGCGCCAGCAGTGAGGGACCAGAAGCTTTCTTT. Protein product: CASSEGPEAFF.

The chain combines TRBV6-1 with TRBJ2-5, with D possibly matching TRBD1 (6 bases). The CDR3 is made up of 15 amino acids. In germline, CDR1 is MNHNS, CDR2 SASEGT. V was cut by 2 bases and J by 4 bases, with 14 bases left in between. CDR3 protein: CASSEQGIWGETQYF. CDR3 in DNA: TGTGCCAGCAGTGAACAGGGGATTTGGGGAGAGACCCAGTACTTC.

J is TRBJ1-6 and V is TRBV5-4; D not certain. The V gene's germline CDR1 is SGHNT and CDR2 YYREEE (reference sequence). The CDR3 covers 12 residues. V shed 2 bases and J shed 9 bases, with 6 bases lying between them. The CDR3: CASSFGSSPLHF. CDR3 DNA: TGTGCCAGCAGCTTCGGCTCTTCACCCCTCCACTTT.

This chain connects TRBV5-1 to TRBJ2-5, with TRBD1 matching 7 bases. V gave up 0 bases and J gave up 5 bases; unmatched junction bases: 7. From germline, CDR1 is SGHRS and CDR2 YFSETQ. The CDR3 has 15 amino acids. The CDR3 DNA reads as TGCGCCAGCAGCTTGGGACAGGGCTCAGGGGAGACCCAGTACTTC. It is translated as CASSLGQGSGETQYF.

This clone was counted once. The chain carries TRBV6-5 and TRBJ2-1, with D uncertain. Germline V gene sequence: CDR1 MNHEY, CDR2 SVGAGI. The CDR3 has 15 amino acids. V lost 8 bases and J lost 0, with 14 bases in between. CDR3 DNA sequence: TGTGCCAGCCACAGAGGCTACAGCTCCTACAATGAGCAGTTCTTC. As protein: CASHRGYSSYNEQFF.

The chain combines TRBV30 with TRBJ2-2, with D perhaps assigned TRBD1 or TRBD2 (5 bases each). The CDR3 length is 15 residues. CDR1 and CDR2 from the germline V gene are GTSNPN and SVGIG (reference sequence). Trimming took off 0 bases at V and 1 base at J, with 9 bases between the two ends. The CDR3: CAWSVRGVNTGELFF. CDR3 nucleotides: TGTGCCTGGAGTGTACGAGGGGTGAACACCGGGGAGCTGTTTTTT.

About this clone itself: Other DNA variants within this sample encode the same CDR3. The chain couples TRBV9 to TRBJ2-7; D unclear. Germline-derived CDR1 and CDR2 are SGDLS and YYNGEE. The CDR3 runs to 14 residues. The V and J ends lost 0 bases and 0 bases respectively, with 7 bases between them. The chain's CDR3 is CASSVAGASYEQYF. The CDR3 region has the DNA TGTGCCAGCAGCGTAGCCGGAGCCTCCTACGAGCAGTACTTC.

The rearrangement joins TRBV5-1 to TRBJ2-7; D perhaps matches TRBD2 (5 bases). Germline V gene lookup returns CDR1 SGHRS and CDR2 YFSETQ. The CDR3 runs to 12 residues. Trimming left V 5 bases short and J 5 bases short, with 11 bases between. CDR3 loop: CASSLGDHEQYF. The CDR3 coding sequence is TGCGCCAGCAGTCTGGGAGACCACGAGCAGTACTTC.

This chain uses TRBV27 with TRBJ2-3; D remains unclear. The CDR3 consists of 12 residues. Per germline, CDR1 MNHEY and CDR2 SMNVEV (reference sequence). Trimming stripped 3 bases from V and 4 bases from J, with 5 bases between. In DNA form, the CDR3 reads TGTGCCAGCAGTTTTCCCGCAGATACGCAGTATTTT. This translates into CASSFPADTQYF.

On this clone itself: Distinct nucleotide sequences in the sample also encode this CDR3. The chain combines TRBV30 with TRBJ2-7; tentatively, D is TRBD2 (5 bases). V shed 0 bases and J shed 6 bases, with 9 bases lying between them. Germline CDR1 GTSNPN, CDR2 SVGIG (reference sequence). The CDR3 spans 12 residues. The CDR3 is CAWSVLGSEQYF. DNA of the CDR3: TGTGCCTGGAGTGTTCTGGGGAGCGAGCAGTACTTC.

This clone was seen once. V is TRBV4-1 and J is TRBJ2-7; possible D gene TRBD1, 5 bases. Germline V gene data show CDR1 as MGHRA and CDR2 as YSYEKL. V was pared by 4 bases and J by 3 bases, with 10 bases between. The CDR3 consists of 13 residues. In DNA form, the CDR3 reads TGCGCCAGCAGCCGGTCAGGGATCTACGAGCAGTACTTC. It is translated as CASSRSGIYEQYF.

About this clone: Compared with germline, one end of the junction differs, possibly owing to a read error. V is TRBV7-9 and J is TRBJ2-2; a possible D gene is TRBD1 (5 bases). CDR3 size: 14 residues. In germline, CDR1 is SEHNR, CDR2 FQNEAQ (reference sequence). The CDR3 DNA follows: TGTGCCAGCAGCTCGGACACGAAAACCGGGGAGCTGTTTTTT. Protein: CASSSDTKTGELFF.

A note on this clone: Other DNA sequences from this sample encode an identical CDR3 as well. CDR3 protein: CASSVADTQYF. CDR3 coding DNA: TGTGCCAGCAGCGTAGCAGATACGCAGTATTTT. The V and J genes are TRBV9 and TRBJ2-3; D ambiguous. V lost 0 bases and J 4 bases, leaving 0 bases between the germline ends. From germline, CDR1 is SGDLS and CDR2 YYNGEE. CDR3 length equals 11 residues.

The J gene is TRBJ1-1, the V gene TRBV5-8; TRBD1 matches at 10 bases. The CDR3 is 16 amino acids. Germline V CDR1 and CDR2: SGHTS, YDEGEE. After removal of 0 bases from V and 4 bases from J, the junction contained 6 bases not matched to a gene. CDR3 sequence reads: CASSLVRDRGITEAFF. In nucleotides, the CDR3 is TGTGCCAGCAGCTTGGTCCGGGACAGGGGAATCACTGAAGCTTTCTTT.

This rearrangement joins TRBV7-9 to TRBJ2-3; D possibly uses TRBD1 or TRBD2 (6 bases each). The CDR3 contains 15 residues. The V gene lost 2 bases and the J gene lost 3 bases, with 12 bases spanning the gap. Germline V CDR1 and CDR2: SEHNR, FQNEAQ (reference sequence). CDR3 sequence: CASSLRGARTDTQYF. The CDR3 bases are TGTGCCAGCAGCTTAAGGGGGGCAAGGACAGATACGCAGTATTTT.

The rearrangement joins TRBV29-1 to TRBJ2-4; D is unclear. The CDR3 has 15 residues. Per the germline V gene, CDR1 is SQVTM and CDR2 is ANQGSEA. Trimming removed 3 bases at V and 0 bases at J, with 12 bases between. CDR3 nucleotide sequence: TGCAGCGTTGAGCGGCTGAAACAAGCCAAAAACATTCAGTACTTC. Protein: CSVERLKQAKNIQYF.

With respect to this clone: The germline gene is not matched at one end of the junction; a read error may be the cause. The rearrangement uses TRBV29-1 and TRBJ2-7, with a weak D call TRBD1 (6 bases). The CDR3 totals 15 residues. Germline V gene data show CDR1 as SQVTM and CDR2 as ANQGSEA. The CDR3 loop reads CSVETPKTGSYGQYF. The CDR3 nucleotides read TGCAGCGTGGAAACACCAAAGACAGGCTCCTACGGGCAGTACTTC.

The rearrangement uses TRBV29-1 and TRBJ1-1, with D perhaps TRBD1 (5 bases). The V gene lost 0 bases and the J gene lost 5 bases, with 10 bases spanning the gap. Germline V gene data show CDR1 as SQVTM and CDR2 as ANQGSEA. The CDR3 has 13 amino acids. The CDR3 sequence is CSVEDGRVTEAFF. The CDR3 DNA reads TGCAGCGTTGAAGACGGCAGGGTAACTGAAGCTTTCTTT.

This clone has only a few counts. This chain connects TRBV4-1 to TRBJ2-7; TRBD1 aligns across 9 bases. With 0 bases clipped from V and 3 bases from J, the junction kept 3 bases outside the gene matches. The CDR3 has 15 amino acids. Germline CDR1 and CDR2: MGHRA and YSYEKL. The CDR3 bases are TGCGCCAGCAGCCAAGAGGGGACAGGGTTCTACGAGCAGTACTTC. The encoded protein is CASSQEGTGFYEQYF.

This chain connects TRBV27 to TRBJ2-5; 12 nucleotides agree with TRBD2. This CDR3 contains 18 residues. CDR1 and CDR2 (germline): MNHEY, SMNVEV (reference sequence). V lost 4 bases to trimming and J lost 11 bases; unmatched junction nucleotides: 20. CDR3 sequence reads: CASSSHLASGRAGFGQYF. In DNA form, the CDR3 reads TGTGCCAGCAGTTCCCATCTCGCTAGCGGGAGGGCCGGGTTCGGGCAGTACTTC.

The CDR3 protein is CASSPPTVTGELFF. Written as DNA, the CDR3 is TGTGCCAGCTCACCACCAACAGTCACCGGGGAGCTGTTTTTT. J is TRBJ2-2 and V is TRBV18; D is ambiguous. Trimming stripped 0 bases from V and 4 bases from J, with 6 bases between. Germline values: CDR1 KGHSH, CDR2 LQKENI. CDR3 length: 14 amino acids.

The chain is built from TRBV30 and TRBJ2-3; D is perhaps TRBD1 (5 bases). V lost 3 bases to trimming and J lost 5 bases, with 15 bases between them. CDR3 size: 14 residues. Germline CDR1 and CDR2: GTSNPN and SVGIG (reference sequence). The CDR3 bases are TGTGCCTGGAGCTCCTACAGGCAACAAGATACGCAGTATTTT. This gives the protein CAWSSYRQQDTQYF.

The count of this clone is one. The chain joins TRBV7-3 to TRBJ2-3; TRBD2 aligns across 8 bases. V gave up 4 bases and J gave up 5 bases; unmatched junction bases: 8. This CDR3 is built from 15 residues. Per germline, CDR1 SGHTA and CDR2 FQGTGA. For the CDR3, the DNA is TGTGCCAGCAGCTCCATAGCGGGGCGGGGAGATACGCAGTATTTT. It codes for CASSSIAGRGDTQYF. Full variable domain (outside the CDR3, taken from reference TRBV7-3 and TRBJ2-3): GAGVSQTPSNKVTEKGKYVELRCDPISGHTALYWYRQSLGQGPEFLIYFQGTGAADDSGLPNDRFFAVRPEGSVSTLKIQRTERGDSAVYLCASSSIAGRGDTQYFGPGTRLTVL.

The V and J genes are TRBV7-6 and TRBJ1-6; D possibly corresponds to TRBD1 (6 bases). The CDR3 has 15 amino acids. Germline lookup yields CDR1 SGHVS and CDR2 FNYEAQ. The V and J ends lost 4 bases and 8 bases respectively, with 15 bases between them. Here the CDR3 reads CASSSGGGLYSPLHF. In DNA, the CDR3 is TGTGCCAGCAGCTCCGGAGGGGGTCTATATTCACCCCTCCACTTT. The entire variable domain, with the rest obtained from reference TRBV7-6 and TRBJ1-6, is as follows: GAGVSQSPRYKVTKRGQDVALRCDPISGHVSLYWYRQALGQGPEFLTYFNYEAQQDKSGLPNDRFSAERPEGSISTLTIQRTEQRDSAMYRCASSSGGGLYSPLHFGNGTRLTVT.